This note documents a single T cell receptor beta chain sequence. Its antigen remains unidentified. The data originate from a study of blood T cells in healthy people across ages. General study findings and limits: Getting older went along with TCR beta diversity per million T cells dropping roughly linearly.

Next came a second PCR, run for about 7 to 12 cycles, which used a sample-barcoded 5' primer along with a J-beta primer mix. TCRdb analysed the 5' RACE reads with MiXCR anew, one entry per CDR3 protein. The profile shows hundreds of thousands of distinct CDR3 sequences, roughly 50% of them singletons. This CDR3 has 15 amino acids. Germline-derived CDR1 and CDR2 are DFQATT and SNEGSKA (reference sequence). V lost 0 bases and J lost 3; bases outside the gene matches: 5. Sequencing was done on a sample of blood. This clonotype was obtained from a middle-aged man in good health. The chain joins TRBV20-1 to TRBJ2-3; TRBD2 matches 8 bases. CDR3 amino acids: CSARDGLAGTDTQYF. DNA for the CDR3: TGCAGTGCTAGAGATGGTCTAGCGGGTACAGATACGCAGTATTTT.